What follows describes a single T cell receptor beta chain. Its specificity is unknown. This specimen belongs to a study of cytomegalovirus exposure and HLA in healthy donors. Germline V gene sequence: CDR1 LGHNA, CDR2 YNFKEQ. Trimming cost V 0 bases and J 6 bases, with 14 bases left between them. CDR3 length: 15 amino acids. The PCR used 60 Vbeta and 13 Jbeta primers. Method: immunoSEQ multiplex PCR; TCRdb's copy keeps in-frame clones and lacks some. In the table there are about 110,000 clones, 73% of which are singletons. General study findings and limits: Presence/absence analysis assumed near-uniform sequencing depth across donors. TCR beta chains associated with HLA were, in a later analysis, more clonally expanded than equally common others.

This TCR came from a middle-aged man in good health and CMV-seronegative. This rearrangement joins TRBV4-2 to TRBJ1-1; no definite D call. The sample taken for sequencing was PBMCs. The CDR3 sequence: CASSQDLEGGAEAFF. The CDR3 nucleotides are TGTGCCAGCAGCCAAGATCTGGAGGGTGGAGCTGAAGCTTTCTTT.